Shown below are 2 T cell receptor beta chains from a single sample sequenced in a study of CD8+ T cells in alopecia areata listed by TCRdb under 2018. In the paper's terms, the time point label means: more than 3 weeks on oral tofacitinib. The treatment or condition tag for this specimen amounts to: oral pan-JAK inhibitor, 5-10 mg twice daily. Library preparation employed the immunoSEQ multiplex PCR assay. For TCR sequencing, RNA was extracted from every sample and reverse transcribed into cDNA to serve as template. TCRdb retrieved this table from immuneACCESS and kept in-frame rearrangements only. Not all clones are present; in checked studies, unresolved V genes account for under half, and no reason is known for the remainder. The sample records 130,000 to 150,000 clones, 82% of which are singletons. Roughly 25% of the sample rests with the top ten. The material was CD8+ T cells sorted from blood, obtained at week 4, from a patient treated with tofacitinib. The receptors come from a human donor with alopecia areata.

As DNA, the CDR3 is TGTGCCAGCAGCTTGGGAGGGTCCACTGAAGCTTTCTTT. Encoded protein: CASSLGGSTEAFF. V gene TRBV7-6 combines with J gene TRBJ1-1; D is unresolved. V lost 3 bases and J lost 4, with 9 bases in between. The CDR3 consists of 13 residues. Germline V gene sequence: CDR1 SGHVS, CDR2 FNYEAQ.

The chain combines TRBV4-2 with TRBJ2-7; 8 nucleotides align to TRBD2. V dropped 0 bases and J dropped 2; count of bases not matched to a gene: 6. Germline CDR1 LGHNA, CDR2 YNFKEQ. The CDR3 contains 16 residues. CDR3 nucleotide sequence: TGTGCCAGCAGCCAAGATGAGGGGCGGGGGGCCTACGAGCAGTACTTC. Its protein is CASSQDEGRGAYEQYF.